Presented here are 26 T cell receptor beta chains from one specimen sequenced in a study of blood T cells in healthy people across ages. For the second PCR, which ran for about 7 to 11 cycles, a sample-barcoded 5' primer and a J-beta primer mix were used. TCRdb passed the 5' RACE reads through MiXCR, listing each CDR3 protein once. The table lists more than 700,000 distinct CDR3 sequences, around 45% of them singletons. Sequenced: blood. Every receptor here comes from an older man in good health.

This clonotype was seen at least ten times. CDR3 residues: CSARFPEGRGYEQYF. As DNA, the CDR3 is TGCAGTGCTAGGTTTCCGGAGGGGAGGGGGTACGAGCAGTACTTC. V usage is TRBV20-1 and J usage is TRBJ2-7; tentative D call: TRBD2 (7 bases). CDR1 DFQATT and CDR2 SNEGSKA come from the germline V gene (reference sequence). The CDR3 is 15 residues long. Trimming stripped 3 bases from V and 4 bases from J, with 19 bases between.

DNA of the CDR3: TGTGCCAGCAGAGGAAACGGGGGGGGGAACACTGAAGCTTTCTTT. Translation: CASRGNGGGNTEAFF. The chain links TRBV7-2 to TRBJ1-1; possible D gene TRBD1, 5 bases. Trimming pared 6 bases from V and 1 base from J, leaving 15 bases between. Germline assignment: CDR1 SGHTA and CDR2 FQGNSA. This CDR3 comprises 15 residues.

The chain combines TRBV12-3 or TRBV12-4 with TRBJ2-3; TRBD2 aligns across 16 bases. CDR3 size: 17 residues. V lost 6 bases, J lost 8 bases, and 11 bases stayed unmatched. CDR3 amino acids: CASRGPGTSGRDLTQYF. The CDR3, as DNA: TGTGCCAGCAGAGGCCCCGGGACTAGCGGGAGGGATCTTACGCAGTATTTT.

This clonotype was seen more than once but under ten times. V gene TRBV6-6 combines with J gene TRBJ2-5; maybe TRBD1 (7 bases). With 2 bases removed from V and 1 base from J, the gap between germline ends came to 11 bases. CDR1 MNHNY and CDR2 SVGAGI come from the germline V gene (reference sequence). This CDR3 spans 15 amino acids. CDR3 in amino acids: CASSYRQGLQETQYF. CDR3 nucleotides: TGTGCCAGCAGTTACCGACAGGGACTCCAAGAGACCCAGTACTTC.

This clonotype has just a few counts. The V and J genes are TRBV3-1 and TRBJ2-4; the match to TRBD2 covers 7 bases. CDR1 and CDR2 (germline): LGHDT, YNNKEL (reference sequence). The CDR3 has 15 amino acids. V lost 1 base, J lost 1 base, and 1 base stayed unmatched. Written as DNA, the CDR3 is TGTGCCAGCAGCCAAGTCGGGGGGGCCAAAAACATTCAGTACTTC. Translation: CASSQVGGAKNIQYF.

The sample holds many counts of this clonotype. The rearrangement uses TRBV7-8 and TRBJ2-5; 11 nucleotides agree with TRBD2. With 5 bases clipped from V and 3 bases from J, the junction kept 11 bases outside the gene matches. This CDR3 region has 17 residues. Germline V gives CDR1 SGHVS, CDR2 FQNEAQ. As DNA, the CDR3 is TGTGCCAGCAGCAGAGGAATAGCGGGAGGGTGGGAAGAGACCCAGTACTTC. As protein: CASSRGIAGGWEETQYF.

The chain recombines TRBV7-8 with TRBJ2-5; D gene uncertain. Trimming removed 0 bases from V and 11 bases from J, with 13 bases in between. This CDR3 comprises 13 residues. Germline V lookup: CDR1 SGHVS, CDR2 FQNEAQ. The CDR3 loop reads CASSLAVAGEQYF. CDR3 nucleotide sequence: TGTGCCAGCAGCTTAGCAGTAGCAGGTGAGCAGTACTTC.

This clonotype was seen more than once but under ten times. The CDR3 here is CASSLREEQYF. The CDR3 DNA reads TGCGCCAGCAGCTTAAGGGAGGAGCAGTACTTC. The chain recombines TRBV5-1 with TRBJ2-5; perhaps TRBD2 as D (6 bases). The CDR3 spans 11 residues. The V gene's germline CDR1 is SGHRS and CDR2 YFSETQ. V was shortened by 2 bases and J by 11 bases, with 10 bases between the two germline ends. Drawing the rest from reference TRBV5-1 and TRBJ2-5, the complete variable domain is KAGVTQTPRYLIKTRGQQVTLSCSPISGHRSVSWYQQTPGQGLQFLFEYFSETQRNKGNFPGRFSGRQFSNSRSEMNVSTLELGDSALYLCASSLREEQYFGPGTRLLVL.

This clonotype was counted between two and nine times. The chain carries TRBV7-3 and TRBJ2-2; 11 bases match TRBD2. Germline-derived CDR1 and CDR2 are SGHTA and FQGTGA. CDR3 size: 14 residues. The J segment lost 1 base and the V segment lost 8 bases, leaving 0 bases of the junction unmatched. The CDR3: CASGTSGNTGELFF. In DNA form, the CDR3 reads TGTGCCAGCGGGACTAGCGGGAACACCGGGGAGCTGTTTTTT.

This clonotype was seen at least ten times. J is TRBJ2-3 and V is TRBV29-1, with D possibly TRBD1 on 6 matching bases. Germline CDR1 is SQVTM and CDR2 is ANQGSEA. The V end was cut by 3 bases, the J end by 4 bases, with 17 bases between. The CDR3 has 15 residues. This chain's CDR3 is CSVDHTQGVADTQYF. The CDR3 region has the DNA TGCAGCGTTGATCATACACAGGGTGTCGCAGATACGCAGTATTTT.

This clonotype was counted between two and nine times. The chain uses TRBV20-1 and TRBJ2-1, with 12 bases matching TRBD2. CDR1 and CDR2 from the germline V gene are DFQATT and SNEGSKA (reference sequence). The CDR3 consists of 14 residues. The ends lost 1 base at V and 6 bases at J; junction bases unmatched: 1. CDR3 sequence: CSARGTSGTNEQFF. The DNA for the CDR3 is TGCAGTGCTAGAGGGACTAGCGGGACCAATGAGCAGTTCTTC.

In this sample, this clonotype turned up many times. The genes are TRBV29-1 and TRBJ2-3; D is unclear. The CDR3 loop spans 15 amino acids. Trimming left V 1 base short and J 0 bases short, with 11 bases between. Germline V gives CDR1 SQVTM, CDR2 ANQGSEA. This CDR3 is CSVEGARASTDTQYF. CDR3 sequence (DNA): TGCAGCGTTGAAGGAGCTAGGGCTAGCACAGATACGCAGTATTTT.

In its sample, this clonotype was seen a few times. The chain joins TRBV5-1 to TRBJ1-1, with D possibly being TRBD1 (5 bases). The CDR3 is made up of 15 amino acids. Trimming took 4 bases from V and 0 from J, leaving 13 bases between them. Germline V gives CDR1 SGHRS, CDR2 YFSETQ. The CDR3 here is CASSIGGELNTEAFF. CDR3 sequence (DNA): TGCGCCAGCAGCATAGGAGGGGAGCTGAACACTGAAGCTTTCTTT.

Remarks on this clonotype: A much larger clone sits a single nucleotide away, making a read error possible. The rearrangement uses TRBV12-3 or TRBV12-4 and TRBJ2-1; 7 nucleotides align to TRBD2. Losses at the gene ends were 3 bases for V and 6 bases for J; bases not matched to a gene: 11. This CDR3 region has 16 residues. In DNA, the CDR3 is TGTGCCAGCAGTTTTTGGAGGGAGGGCACCGGCAATGAGCAGTTCTTC. Its translation: CASSFWREGTGNEQFF.

The rearrangement uses TRBV7-2 and TRBJ2-1; 9 bases match TRBD1. The germline V gene has CDR1 SGHTA and CDR2 FQGNSA. Trimming removed 1 base from V and 2 bases from J; junction bases left unmatched: 3. The CDR3 length is 16 residues. The CDR3 DNA follows: TGTGCCAGCAGCTTAGTGGGGACAGGGCCCTACAATGAGCAGTTCTTC. Protein product: CASSLVGTGPYNEQFF.

This clonotype occurred many times. CDR3 nucleotide sequence: TGTGCCAGCAGTTTAGTCCTGTCCGGTTCAGATACGCAGTATTTT. Translated: CASSLVLSGSDTQYF. The rearrangement links TRBV12-3 or TRBV12-4 to TRBJ2-3, with D unclear. CDR3 length: 15 amino acids. Trimming shortened V by 1 base and J by 4 bases, and 12 bases separated the two germline ends.

This clonotype was counted only a few times. The rearrangement links TRBV12-3 or TRBV12-4 to TRBJ2-6, with D uncertain. The CDR3 length is 15 residues. V lost 3 bases to trimming and J lost 4 bases, with 10 bases between them. The CDR3 bases are TGTGCCAGCAGTTTGACCATGGGAGGGGCCAACGTCCTGACTTTC. It encodes CASSLTMGGANVLTF.

This clonotype has a handful of counts. For the CDR3, the DNA is TGTGCCAGCAGCCCGAATCTAGCGGAGGTCCCTTACGAGCAGTACTTC. It codes for CASSPNLAEVPYEQYF. This chain uses TRBV11-1 with TRBJ2-7; 7 bases are a match to TRBD2. There are 16 residues in the CDR3. V shed 5 bases, J shed 4 bases, and the junction held 14 bases outside the gene matches. The germline V gene has CDR1 SGHAT and CDR2 FQDESV (reference sequence).

The V gene is TRBV27, the J gene TRBJ2-7, with a tentative D call TRBD1 (6 bases). V was cut by 7 bases and J by 3 bases, with 19 bases left in between. This CDR3 is 15 amino acids long. Germline V CDR1 and CDR2: MNHEY, SMNVEV (reference sequence). The CDR3, as DNA: TGTGCCAGCACCCCTTCTTTTCAGGGGTTCTACGAGCAGTACTTC. Amino acid sequence: CASTPSFQGFYEQYF.

This sequence joins TRBV7-2 and TRBJ2-3; no reliable D call. This CDR3 has 12 amino acids. V lost 5 bases to trimming and J lost 7 bases, with 10 bases between them. Germline V lookup: CDR1 SGHTA, CDR2 FQGNSA. This CDR3 is CASSALYHTQYF. The CDR3 nucleotides are TGTGCCAGCAGCGCCTTATACCATACGCAGTATTTT. Complete variable domain (other parts from reference TRBV7-2 and TRBJ2-3): GAGVSQSPSNKVTEKGKDVELRCDPISGHTALYWYRQSLGQGLEFLIYFQGNSAPDKSGLPSDRFSAERTGGSVSTLTIQRTQQEDSAVYLCASSALYHTQYFGPGTRLTVL.

The rearrangement links TRBV11-1 to TRBJ2-5, with a tentative D call TRBD2 (6 bases). The DNA end is a closer match to TRBJ2-7, so the J assignment may be wrong. Germline V gene sequence: CDR1 SGHAT, CDR2 FQDESV (reference sequence). This CDR3 is 13 amino acids long. The CDR3 DNA sequence: TGTGCCAGCAGCTTATTCGGGAGCGACGAGCAGTACTTC. It yields the protein CASSLFGSDEQYF.

The chain has TRBV29-1 and TRBJ2-1, with 11 bases that match TRBD2. Trimming took 4 bases from V and 5 from J; bases not matched to a gene: 1. The CDR3 totals 13 residues. In germline, CDR1 is SQVTM, CDR2 ANQGSEA. CDR3 sequence (DNA): TGCAGCGTTGGACTAGCGGGGAACAATGAGCAGTTCTTC. Residues: CSVGLAGNNEQFF.

This clonotype was detected a few times. J is TRBJ2-1 and V is TRBV28; possible D gene TRBD1, 5 bases. CDR3 size: 15 residues. The germline V gene has CDR1 MDHEN and CDR2 SYDVKM. Between the trimmed V and J ends, which lost 5 bases and 4 bases, there was a span of 15 bases. CDR3 bases: TGTGCCAGCAGTCCCTCGGAACAGGCTTACAATGAGCAGTTCTTC. Amino acid sequence: CASSPSEQAYNEQFF.

The chain carries TRBV18 and TRBJ2-7; 13 positions match TRBD2. Unmatched junction bases numbered 14, after V lost 2 bases and J lost 1 base. The CDR3 has 20 amino acids. CDR1 KGHSH and CDR2 LQKENI come from the germline V gene. The CDR3 loop is CASSPGVSGLAGSRSYEQYF. CDR3 bases: TGTGCCAGCTCACCAGGGGTGTCGGGACTAGCGGGAAGTAGGTCCTACGAGCAGTACTTC.

This clonotype was detected a few times. The chain recombines TRBV5-1 with TRBJ1-1; no reliable D call. The CDR3 runs 13 residues. V was trimmed by 0 bases and J by 1 base, leaving 4 bases between them. The germline gives CDR1 SGHRS, CDR2 YFSETQ. The CDR3 reads CASSLDQNTEAFF. CDR3 DNA sequence: TGCGCCAGCAGCTTGGACCAGAACACTGAAGCTTTCTTT.

This sequence joins TRBV2 and TRBJ2-4; 8 bases align to TRBD1. The DNA end lines up better with TRBJ2-7; the J call may be wrong. From germline, CDR1 is SNHLY and CDR2 FYNNEI. The CDR3 has 15 residues. CDR3 loop: CASSNSDRVGYEQYF. In DNA form, the CDR3 reads TGTGCCAGCAGTAATTCGGACAGGGTAGGCTACGAGCAGTACTTC.